Sequencing of this T cell receptor (beta chain) was carried out in a study of blood T cell repertoires in COVID-19. Turning to the study itself: Samples taken during acute and convalescent COVID-19 were collected in the United States, Italy and Spain.

The CDR3 sequence is 17 residues long. The germline CDR1 and CDR2 sequences are SGHVS and FNYEAQ. The sample holds one count of this clone. The junction departs from the called germline gene at one end, perhaps through a read error. Other DNA variants within this sample encode the same CDR3. Assay used: immunoSEQ multiplex PCR; TCRdb lists only in-frame clones, some missing. The table records more than 200,000 clones, around nine tenths of them present only once. V and J are TRBV7-6 and TRBJ2-3; 11 bases are shared with TRBD2. This clonotype was sampled from a woman in her sixties with COVID-19, enrolled during active disease. Sequences were obtained from peripheral blood. The CDR3 here is CASSLRTSGRLADTQYF. The CDR3 bases are TGTGCCAGCAGCTTACGAACTAGCGGGAGACTCGCAGATACACAGTATTTT.